What follows is one T cell receptor (beta chain) and its context. Its antigen remains undetermined. The sample holds no much larger clone one base away, and base qualities are not on file. Libraries were built with the immunoSEQ multiplex PCR assay. Entries here come from immuneACCESS through TCRdb and include only in-frame sequences with V and J called. Some clones fail to appear in such tables; in the studies checked, an unresolved V gene covers under half of the shortfall, and the cause of the remainder is unknown. The sample table shows 40,000 to 55,000 clones, and approximately 90% are seen once. Clones ranked in the top ten supply approximately 2.9% of the sample. This sample is part of a study of T cell changes during pregnancy in multiple sclerosis (dated by TCRdb to the late 2010s). In terms of the full investigation: In women with multiple sclerosis, the researchers looked at how the T cell repertoire shifted as pregnancy progressed.

V is clipped by 3 bases and J by 6 bases, and the sequence between their germline boundaries is 9 bases long. Per the germline V gene (reference sequence), SEHNR is the CDR1 and FQNEAQ is the CDR2. From the cysteine up to the phenylalanine, the CDR3 has a length of 12 residues. Only the CDR3 DNA stays, 36 bases, in frame from base 1. The rearrangement joined TRBV7-9 to TRBJ2-7; possibly the D gene is TRBD1, per 6 matching bases. The sequenced sample was CD8+ T cells from peripheral blood mononuclear cells, obtained in the second trimester of pregnancy. The receptor comes from a female donor with multiple sclerosis, enrolled in a pregnancy study. The CDR3 is CASSLLGAEQYF. The nucleotide sequence reads TGTGCCAGCAGCTTGCTGGGGGCCGAGCAGTACTTC.